This TCR beta chain was profiled in a study of shared clonotypes between healthy human individuals (TCRdb year 2020). Background for the entire study: Three men and a couple of women, aged 18 to 49 years, made up the cohort. For each donor, CD4 naive and CD4 memory were each run on three plates, CD8 naive on two plates, and CD8 memory on one plate. To estimate repertoire size and how much clonotype sharing occurs between individuals, the study deeply sequenced the blood TCR repertoires of several healthy adults. To increase sequencing depth and limit assay-specific biases, TCR repertoire library preparation and sequencing were carried out by different laboratories using diverse techniques. Each donor's leukapheresis produced roughly between about 0.8 and 10 billion PBMCs. Broader findings and caveats from the paper: Naive subsets generally had larger estimated clonotype richness than memory subsets did. Incomplete sequencing was indicated by rarefaction of sorted-subset datasets, despite the large sequencing depth. Because the study included only a small number of donors, the genetic and exposure-history diversity represented was limited. Only blood was sampled, and tissue TCR repertoires likely differ from those in blood. Sharing across a few donors was observed for approximately 5% of naive CD4, less than 4% of naive CD8, over 2% of memory CD4, and roughly 0.4% of memory CD8 clonotypes. Compared with non-shared clonotypes, the clonotypes found in all four sorted-subset donors had higher generation probabilities. Pairwise subsampling led to the expectation that sequencing depth would affect the degree of clonotype sharing among donors.

The donors were healthy, HIV-negative adults with no recently reported acute infections or vaccinations. All donors were Caucasian adults living in Nashville, Tennessee, USA. CD4+ T cells were enriched by magnetic negative selection; naive cells were then positively selected on CD45RA, and the negative fraction formed the memory subset. Blood was obtained by leukapheresis, after which PBMCs were separated by Ficoll-Histopaque density gradient centrifugation and cryopreserved in liquid nitrogen vapor phase. Analytical flow cytometry was used to check the purity and quantity of each magnetically sorted T cell population. Genomic DNA was isolated from every sorted fraction and measured by UV absorbance on a Nanodrop 2000c. TCR CDR3 regions were amplified from genomic DNA by multiplex PCR using the deep immunoSEQ assay. Extracted genomic DNA from each cell subset was spread evenly across all wells of several immunoSEQ 96-well plates, with each plate serving as a replicate. For sorted subsets, approximately 200 ng of genomic DNA, equivalent to 30,000 or so T cell genomes, went into each replicate PCR. Purified libraries were measured with a Qubit 3.0 fluorometer, size-checked on a Bioanalyzer 2100, and measured again with the KAPA Library Quantification kit. Every immunoSEQ 96-well plate was sequenced on a dedicated single-read 150-cycle Illumina NextSeq 550 flow cell. Processing in the source paper ran as follows. Because the immunoSEQ output included only junctional sequences and no quality scores, the filtering could not be the same as the filtering used for full-length reads. Sequences were annotated with PyIR, a Python wrapper for IgBLAST v1.9, using IMGT germline references to assign V/J genes and CDR3. Any read was removed if the V/J assignment was weak (E-value above 1e-6), the CDR3 was missing, or the read contained stop codons, out-of-frame junctions, or ambiguous translated residues. V3J clonotypes were defined as sequences sharing an identical inferred V gene, J gene, and CDR3 amino acid sequence. Percentage overlap between repertoires was computed as shared unique clonotypes divided by the size of the smaller repertoire. Three approaches were used to assess repertoire richness: RTK rarefaction, the Chao1 estimator, and Recon v2.1 estimates of unobserved clonotypes. Generation probabilities for all TCRbeta clonotypes obtained by the gDNA method from a handful of donors were computed using OLGA. The table was pulled from immuneACCESS by TCRdb, which kept in-frame rearrangements only. Such tables lose some clones; where checked, under half of the loss comes from unresolved V genes, and the rest has no known cause. V and J calls and clone size are copied from that table; D and trimming were computed from the DNA. Counted in this sample were a few million clones; roughly 93% of them appeared once. Around 0.4% of the sample belongs to the ten largest clones.

This clone was observed once. Its cognate antigen has yet to be identified. Base qualities are not provided; no much larger clone lies one nucleotide away. This sequence originates from a young man in good health. Some clones in this sample may be carry-over from other donors' samples. The sequenced sample was naive CD4+ T cells from PBMCs. In light of the paper, this sample's cell subset or site label describes: CD45RA+ positively selected.

This receptor has the CDR3 CASSEPGGNTIYF. The sequenced DNA: TGTGCCAGCAGTGAACCTGGTGGAAACACCATATATTTT. The chain is encoded by TRBV6-5 joined to TRBJ1-3; the D gene cannot be resolved reliably. Trimming at the junction amounts to 5 bases on V and 3 bases on J, and the germline ends lie 8 bases apart. Taken from cysteine to phenylalanine, the CDR3 has 13 residues. The only DNA kept is the CDR3, 39 bases in frame from the first base. From the germline V gene, CDR1 is MNHEY and CDR2 is SVGAGI.